This record looks at one T cell receptor (beta chain) sequence and its context. This clone occurred a few times. Its binding antigen is unknown. No much larger clonotype is one base removed from it; base qualities were not supplied. The CDR3 regions of human TCRbeta chains were subjected to immunosequencing. The paper's processing steps were these. Repertoire TCRs were checked for matches against a reference library of SARS-CoV-2-specific TCRs that had been generated using the MIRA antigen-specificity platform. Breadth meant the fraction of unique TCRs that were SARS-CoV-2-associated, whereas depth meant the fraction of total T cells that were SARS-CoV-2-associated. Each spike-specific TCR was assigned to its reactive spike region and to a CD4 or CD8 class using the MIRA data. Log10-transformed breadth and depth values were compared by one-way ANOVA with Sidak's multiple comparisons tests. Not all clones reach the TCRdb copy of this immuneACCESS table, which keeps in-frame sequences only. Checked studies attribute under half of the gap to unresolved V genes and leave the rest unexplained. V, J and clone size derive from that table, while D and trimming were established from the DNA sequence. This sample is represented by about 110,000 clones; approximately 89% of them were singletons. About 3% of the sample rests with the top ten.

This record belongs to a study of T cell responses to AZD1222 COVID-19 vaccine (dated by TCRdb to the early 2020s). The study in broad terms: TCR sequencing was performed for roughly 250 trial participants, of whom about 200 were given two doses of AZD1222 and around 25 were given two doses of MenACWY control vaccine. Trial participants were enrolled into age subgroups of 18-55, 56-69 and 70-plus years, which contained roughly 140, 27 and 60 TCR-sequenced participants, respectively.

Per the publication, the time point label means: baseline before first vaccination. In the paper's terms, the treatment or condition label means: meningococcal conjugate vaccine given as trial control. Vaccinee samples came from UK trials COV001 and COV002, including a single-blind randomized controlled phase 2/3 trial of AZD1222 (ChAdOx1 nCoV-19) in healthy adults. Trial participant PBMC samples were collected at day 0 and day 28 after the second dose for TCRbeta chain sequencing. The germline V gene encodes CDR1 MNHEY and CDR2 SVGAGI. The CDR3 numbers 13 residues from cysteine through phenylalanine. Kept here is only the CDR3 DNA, which spans 39 bases and is read in frame from base 1. V is cut by 7 bases and J by 6 bases, and the space between the germline ends is 15 bases. Overall results and qualifications from the work: In the small 56-69-year group, the increase in depth fell short of significance, most likely because of low power. Spike-specific TCR breadth and depth rose significantly after two AZD1222 doses compared with day 0 and with MenACWY recipients. The vaccine-associated CD4 TCRs covered the entire spike protein, and the dominant responses fell in regions 160-218 and 743-854. Conclusions about previously exposed vaccinees are limited, since just 6 or 7 AZD1222 recipients were seropositive for SARS-CoV-2 at baseline. Most participants were white British and females outnumbered males, and the authors suggested that clonal diversity may have been underestimated. Reportedly, close to half of the unique spike-specific TCRs recognized epitopes lying outside the regions that are mutated in the B.1.351 and B.1.1.7 variants. Because no day 14 peak-response samples were available, the repertoires could be characterized only after the peak T cell response.

The receptor comes from an adult in good health. The rearranged segments are TRBV6-5 and TRBJ1-1; the D gene is unclear. The material sequenced was peripheral blood, taken on day 0 of MenACWY control vaccination. CDR3 region: CASTPGDRAEAFF. The base sequence is TGTGCCAGCACCCCGGGTGATCGGGCTGAAGCTTTCTTT.